This T cell receptor beta chain was identified in a study of cytomegalovirus exposure and HLA in healthy donors. Comment on this clone: Antigen: not known.

V gave up 3 bases and J gave up 14 bases; unmatched junction bases: 5. This CDR3 has 12 residues. Germline V gene data show CDR1 as MNHNS and CDR2 as SASEGT. Broader study findings: Researchers counted some 150 TCR beta chains as cytomegalovirus-associated.

With 60 Vbeta and 13 Jbeta primers, the PCR was carried out. Here immunoSEQ multiplex PCR was the method, and the copy in TCRdb shows in-frame clones only, minus some. The sample has 100,000 or so clones, 83% seen once. The material sequenced was PBMCs. The receptor was derived from a young man in good health and CMV-seronegative. J is TRBJ2-1 and V is TRBV6-1; 9 bases map to TRBD1. The CDR3: CASSDSGTGKFF. The CDR3 coding sequence is TGTGCCAGCAGTGACTCCGGGACAGGGAAGTTCTTC.